These T cell receptor beta chains were read from a single sample in a study of blood T cell repertoires in COVID-19. The table came from immunoSEQ multiplex PCR; TCRdb's copy has only in-frame clones and leaves some out. There are a few hundred thousand clones in the sample; approximately 86% occur only once, and around 3% lies in the top ten. Sequencing was done on a sample of peripheral blood. These receptor sequences come from a man aged 55 to 70 with acute or convalescent COVID-19. CDR3s include the opening cysteine and the closing phenylalanine or tryptophan. A D gene is named only where the DNA matches it firmly. Clone size, where shown, is once, few, many, or a class for clones that have expanded.

. | . | TRBJ1-1 | TRBV7-8 | TGTGCCAGCAGCTCCGCGCTACAGGCGAACACTGAAGCTTTCTTT | CASSSALQANTEAFF
TRBD2 | . | TRBJ2-1 | TRBV24-1 | TGTGCCACCAGTGATCCTCTAGCGGGGGGCTTCTACAATGAGCAGTTCTTC | CATSDPLAGGFYNEQFF
. | . | TRBJ2-2 | TRBV7-9 | TGTGCCAGCAGCTTCGGACTGAACACCGGGGAGCTGTTTTTT | CASSFGLNTGELFF
. | . | TRBJ1-5 | TRBV21-1 | TGTGCCAGCAGCTCAAGGACATCTTCCAATCAGCCCCAGCATTTT | CASSSRTSSNQPQHF
TRBD1 | few | TRBJ1-1 | TRBV18 | TGTGCCAGCTCAGCCGGGACAGGGTCTGAAGCTTTCTTT | CASSAGTGSEAFF
TRBD2 | . | TRBJ2-3 | TRBV4-1 | TGCGCCAGCAGCCAAGAGAGGCTAGCGGGGGAAACAGATACGCAGTATTTT | CASSQERLAGETDTQYF
. | . | TRBJ1-1 | TRBV4-2 | TGTGCCAGCAGCCAAGGATCCTTTGGACAGACGAACACTGAAGCTTTCTTT | CASSQGSFGQTNTEAFF
TRBD2 | . | TRBJ2-1 | TRBV19 | TGTGCCAGTAGAAAAAGTGGGACTAGCGGTTACAATGAGCAGTTCTTC | CASRKSGTSGYNEQFF
. | . | TRBJ2-5 | TRBV5-8 | TGTGCCAGCAGCTCCCCACGCCGGGGTCAAGAGACCCAGTACTTC | CASSSPRRGQETQYF
TRBD2 | . | TRBJ2-7 | TRBV14 | TGTGCCAGCAGCCAGCGAAGGGGACTAAGGGTCGCCGAGCAGTACTTC | CASSQRRGLRVAEQYF
. | . | TRBJ2-2 | TRBV7-3 | TGTGCCAGCAGCTTAACCTCAGGGTTGACCGGGGAGCTGTTTTTT | CASSLTSGLTGELFF
. | once | TRBJ1-1 | TRBV5-1 | TGCGCCAGCAGCTTGGGGTTACTTCGCCACCCAAACACTGAAGCTTTCTTT | CASSLGLLRHPNTEAFF
. | . | TRBJ2-7 | TRBV5-1 | TGCGCCAGCAGCCTTGGGGAGGGGGGTACCTCCTACGAGCAGTACTTC | CASSLGEGGTSYEQYF